The text below deals with one T cell receptor (beta chain). Per the original data handling: Nucleated cell number was recorded as an estimate derived from reference gene primer amplification. The repertoire was sequenced with immunoSEQ multiplex PCR; TCRdb's copy has only in-frame clones and lacks some. V and J calls and clone size are given by that table; D and trimming were obtained from the DNA. The table lists tens of thousands of clones, around four fifths of them singletons. The V gene lost 3 bases and the J gene lost 2 bases, with 8 bases spanning the gap. CDR1 is MNHEY, CDR2 SMNVEV, per germline (reference sequence). The CDR3 loop spans 13 amino acids. This record belongs to a study of blood T cell repertoires in COVID-19.

The sample consisted of peripheral blood. V is TRBV27 and J is TRBJ2-7; D remains ambiguous. The receptor was isolated from a man between 50 and 59 years old with active COVID-19. The chain's CDR3 is CASSFTRAYEQYF. The CDR3 coding sequence is TGTGCCAGCAGTTTTACACGGGCCTACGAGCAGTACTTC.